This is a list of T cell receptor beta chains from one sample in a study of cytomegalovirus exposure and HLA in healthy donors. Libraries were prepared by immunoSEQ multiplex PCR; TCRdb keeps only in-frame clonotypes and omits some of them. The profile covers about 110,000 clones, with 75% to 90% appearing a single time and 6.5% to 7% taken by the ten largest. Sequences were obtained from PBMCs. All receptors come from a man aged 30 to 45 in good health and CMV-seropositive. Each CDR3 is given without its conserved first and last residue.

j_gene: TRBJ2-7; v_gene: TRBV6-5; CDR3aa: ASRTSGGFYEQY
j_gene: TRBJ1-4; v_gene: TRBV9; CDR3aa: ASSPHTGEKLF
j_gene: TRBJ1-3; v_gene: TRBV6-5; CDR3aa: ASSYREPSGNTIY
j_gene: TRBJ2-1; v_gene: TRBV7-9; CDR3aa: ASSLTGYNEQF
j_gene: TRBJ2-1; v_gene: TRBV18; CDR3aa: ASSGTSGEINEQF
j_gene: TRBJ1-4; v_gene: TRBV9; CDR3aa: ASSEEGVGEKLF
j_gene: TRBJ2-1; v_gene: TRBV5-1; CDR3aa: ASSSLAGSNEQF
j_gene: TRBJ2-1; v_gene: TRBV4-1; CDR3aa: ASSQPRSSYNEQF
j_gene: TRBJ2-7; v_gene: TRBV4-1; CDR3aa: ASSQAWDPGDHEQY
j_gene: TRBJ1-2; v_gene: TRBV7-9; CDR3aa: ASSLGPRDRVDGYT
j_gene: TRBJ1-4; v_gene: TRBV4-3; CDR3aa: ASSQETDRVGTNEKLF
j_gene: TRBJ1-2; v_gene: TRBV18; CDR3aa: ASSPAGGYGYT
j_gene: TRBJ1-1; v_gene: TRBV19; CDR3aa: ASSLNTEAF
j_gene: TRBJ1-1; v_gene: TRBV28; CDR3aa: ASSYTVNTEAF
j_gene: TRBJ1-1; v_gene: TRBV7-3; CDR3aa: ASSLGAGWDTEAF